This T cell receptor beta chain was identified in a study of blood T cells in healthy people across ages. Primed by a sample-barcoded 5' primer and a J-beta primer mix, a second PCR proceeded for about 6 to 11 cycles. TCRdb processed the 5' RACE reads anew with MiXCR; each CDR3 protein has one entry. In the table there are roughly 800,000 distinct CDR3 sequences, 20% to 30% of which are singletons. The J segment lost 4 bases and the V segment lost 3 bases, leaving 6 bases of the junction unmatched. The germline CDR1 and CDR2 sequences are SGHRS and YFSETQ. The CDR3 runs to 14 residues. This sample was also put to use in a study of T cells of mothers and their children.

This clonotype was obtained from a boy aged 5 to 17 in good health. This chain joins TRBV5-1 and TRBJ2-5, with 7 bases aligning to TRBD2. Sequenced material: blood. CDR3: CASSWGLSPETQYF. DNA for the CDR3: TGCGCCAGCAGCTGGGGACTATCCCCAGAGACCCAGTACTTC.